The present TCR beta chain was sequenced within a study of blood T cell repertoires in COVID-19 (dated by TCRdb to between 2020 and 2021). In terms of the full investigation: Samples from collaborators originated in the United States, Italy and Spain and spanned both the acute and convalescent phases of COVID-19. The material from the prospective study consisted of cDNA or gDNA derived from T cells, B-cell-depleted T cells, or PBMCs. Deeply sampled blood TCRbeta repertoires from subjects exposed to, actively infected with, or recovered from COVID-19 were included in the dataset. The repertoires were made available in a free public database intended to serve as a resource for research on the immune response to SARS-CoV-2. Samples came from the ongoing ImmuneRACE study (first 160 participants) plus 1,254 subjects from 6 global collaborators. A de-identified subject ID, COVID-19 status, age in years and sex were almost always included in the sample metadata. Where HLA class I and class II types were available, the types were taken from metadata supplied by the sample provider, not from assay-based typing. Study-level results and caveats: The quantity of clinical and demographic metadata differed by source and by participant and was supplied without curation.

This clone was seen once. This clone's antigen is unknown. No base qualities exist here, and no much larger clone lies one base off it. TCRbeta CDR3 regions were amplified from genomic DNA by means of the immunoSEQ Assay, a bias-controlled multiplex PCR. Processing in the source paper ran as follows. The number of nucleated cells in each sample was estimated from the amplification of reference gene primers within the assay. Sequence reads were collapsed and filtered to measure the absolute abundance of every unique TCRbeta CDR3 rearrangement. For each sample, productive Simpson clonality was calculated by taking the square root of Simpson's diversity index across productive rearrangements. The table was pulled from immuneACCESS by TCRdb, which kept in-frame rearrangements only. Such tables lose some clones; where checked, under half of the loss comes from unresolved V genes, and the rest has no known cause. V and J calls plus clone size are reproduced from that table; the DNA served to infer D and trimming. Here the sample has approximately 200,000 clones; about 85% occur a single time. The top ten clonotypes cover about 0.91% of the sample.

Each collaborating institution followed its own protocols to collect whole blood in K2EDTA tubes. For TCRbeta analysis, collaborator samples were shipped as frozen whole blood, as isolated PBMCs, or as DNA extracted from either sample type. V is cut by 5 bases and J by 4 bases, and the space between the germline ends is 11 bases. The CDR3, cysteine through phenylalanine, is 13 amino acids long. Kept here is only the CDR3 DNA, which spans 39 bases and is read in frame from base 1. CDR1 and CDR2 were assigned from the germline V gene as MNHEY and SVGAGI. This TCR was recovered from a man aged 40-50 years with acute or convalescent COVID-19. What was sequenced was peripheral blood. The sequence joins TRBV6-5 to TRBJ1-1; TRBD1 is a possible D gene, resting on 5 matching bases. The CDR3 loop reads CASSTGMGTEAFF. The nucleotide sequence is TGTGCCAGCAGTACAGGAATGGGCACTGAAGCTTTCTTT.